These 8 T cell receptor beta chains share one sample of origin, sequenced in a study of early T cells in non-severe SARS-CoV-2 infection. MiXCR, run by TCRdb on the 5' RACE reads, gives a single entry per CDR3 protein. The sample contains some 91,000 distinct CDR3 sequences, 14% to 15% of which appear only once. Source material: whole blood. These receptors were collected from an adult who was a healthcare worker with PCR-confirmed SARS-CoV-2 infection or an uninfected control (not recorded which).

This clonotype was recorded many times. The CDR3 nucleotides read TGTGCCAGCAGTCCGGACAGGGTCGGTGAAAAACTGTTTTTT. Its protein is CASSPDRVGEKLFF. V is TRBV12-3 or TRBV12-4 and J is TRBJ1-4; 8 positions agree with TRBD1. The CDR3 consists of 14 residues. The V gene end was trimmed by 5 bases and the J gene end by 7 bases; junction bases not matched to a gene: 6.

The rearrangement uses TRBV9 and TRBJ2-1; TRBD2 matches at 9 bases. Germline loops: CDR1 SGDLS, CDR2 YYNGEE. V lost 2 bases to trimming and J lost 3 bases; unmatched junction nucleotides: 6. This CDR3 spans 16 amino acids. CDR3 in DNA: TGTGCCAGCAGCGTTATAGCGGGAGTTCTCTACAATGAGCAGTTCTTC. It codes for CASSVIAGVLYNEQFF.

This clonotype was detected many times. J is TRBJ2-1 and V is TRBV20-1; D gene unclear. This CDR3 has 13 amino acids. From germline, CDR1 is DFQATT and CDR2 SNEGSKA (reference sequence). V lost 5 bases and J lost 9, with 17 bases in between. In nucleotides, the CDR3 is TGCAGTGCTCTCCTTCTCAATTACGGTGAGCAGTTCTTC. Translating gives CSALLLNYGEQFF.

This clonotype was seen a handful of times. This sequence joins TRBV12-3 or TRBV12-4 and TRBJ1-5; D might be TRBD1 (5 bases). Trimming took off 3 bases at V and 0 bases at J, with 9 bases between the two ends. The CDR3 sequence is 15 residues long. CDR3 protein: CASSLAGGSNQPQHF. Written as DNA, the CDR3 is TGTGCCAGCAGTTTGGCCGGGGGTAGCAATCAGCCCCAGCATTTT.

A few counts support this clonotype. This chain connects TRBV7-6 to TRBJ1-6, with D maybe TRBD1 (6 bases). In germline, CDR1 is SGHVS, CDR2 FNYEAQ. The V end lost 1 base, the J end lost 9 bases, and 10 bases lay between the germline ends. The CDR3 is 14 amino acids. The CDR3 sequence: CASSLGGPGSPLHF. The CDR3 nucleotides are TGTGCCAGCAGCTTAGGGGGGCCGGGTTCACCCCTCCACTTT.

The genes are TRBV15 and TRBJ2-3; tentative D call: TRBD1 (6 bases). V was trimmed by 1 base and J by 6 bases, leaving 17 bases between them. The CDR3 loop spans 16 amino acids. Germline values: CDR1 LNHNV, CDR2 YYDKDF (reference sequence). CDR3 sequence reads: CATSRGQPGVGDTQYF. The CDR3 region has the DNA TGTGCCACCAGCAGAGGCCAACCAGGGGTTGGCGATACGCAGTATTTT.

At least ten counts were recorded for this clonotype. This sequence joins TRBV5-6 and TRBJ2-3, with D possibly matching TRBD2 (6 bases). The CDR3 sequence is 15 residues long. Trimming cost V 2 bases and J 1 base, with 11 bases left between them. In germline, CDR1 is SGHDT, CDR2 YYEEEE. CDR3 coding DNA: TGTGCCAGCAGCTTTAACGGGAGAGGCACAGATACGCAGTATTTT. Translation gives CASSFNGRGTDTQYF.

The CDR3 DNA is TGTGCCACTCAGACCTCTGGAAACACCATATATTTT. This encodes CATQTSGNTIYF. This rearrangement joins TRBV28 to TRBJ1-3; D is undetermined. The CDR3 totals 12 residues. The germline CDR1 and CDR2 sequences are MDHEN and SYDVKM. The V end was cut by 10 bases, the J end by 0 bases, with 7 bases between.